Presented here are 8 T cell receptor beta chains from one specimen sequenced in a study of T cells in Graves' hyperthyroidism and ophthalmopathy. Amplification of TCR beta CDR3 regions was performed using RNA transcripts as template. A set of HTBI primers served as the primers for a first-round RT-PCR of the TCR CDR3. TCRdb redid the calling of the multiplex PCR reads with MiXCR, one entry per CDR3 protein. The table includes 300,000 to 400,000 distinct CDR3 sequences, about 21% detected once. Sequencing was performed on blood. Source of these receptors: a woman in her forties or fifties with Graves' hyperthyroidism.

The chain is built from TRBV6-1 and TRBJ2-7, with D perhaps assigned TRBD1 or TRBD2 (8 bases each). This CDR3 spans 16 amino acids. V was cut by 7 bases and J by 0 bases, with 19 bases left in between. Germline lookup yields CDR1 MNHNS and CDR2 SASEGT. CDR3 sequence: CASTPGGGQASYEQYF. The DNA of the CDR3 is TGTGCCAGCACTCCCGGGGGGGGACAGGCCTCCTACGAGCAGTACTTC.

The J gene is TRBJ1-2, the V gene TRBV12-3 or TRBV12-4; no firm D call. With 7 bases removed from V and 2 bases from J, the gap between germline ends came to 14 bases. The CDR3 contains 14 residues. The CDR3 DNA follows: TGTGCCAGCACAGGAGGATTGCGGAACTATGGCTACACCTTC. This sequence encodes CASTGGLRNYGYTF.

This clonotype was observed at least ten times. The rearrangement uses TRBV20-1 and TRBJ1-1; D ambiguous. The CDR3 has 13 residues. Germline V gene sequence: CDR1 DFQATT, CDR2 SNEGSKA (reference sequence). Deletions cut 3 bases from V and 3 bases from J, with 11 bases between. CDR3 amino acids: CSASRRDYTEAFF. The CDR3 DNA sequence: TGCAGTGCTAGTCGGCGTGATTACACTGAAGCTTTCTTT.

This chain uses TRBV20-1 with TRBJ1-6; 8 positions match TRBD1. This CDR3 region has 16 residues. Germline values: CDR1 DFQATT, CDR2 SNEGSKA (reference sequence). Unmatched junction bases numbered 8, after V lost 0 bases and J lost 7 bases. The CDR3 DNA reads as TGCAGTGCTAGAGATCCCCCCAACAGGGGGAATTCACCCCTCCACTTT. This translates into CSARDPPNRGNSPLHF.

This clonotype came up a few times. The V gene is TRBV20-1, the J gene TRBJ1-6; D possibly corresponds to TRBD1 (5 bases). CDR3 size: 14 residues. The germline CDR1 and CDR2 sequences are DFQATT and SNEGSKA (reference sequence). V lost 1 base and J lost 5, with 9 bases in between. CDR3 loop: CSARARGHNSPLHF. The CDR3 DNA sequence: TGCAGTGCTAGAGCTAGGGGACATAATTCACCCCTCCACTTT.

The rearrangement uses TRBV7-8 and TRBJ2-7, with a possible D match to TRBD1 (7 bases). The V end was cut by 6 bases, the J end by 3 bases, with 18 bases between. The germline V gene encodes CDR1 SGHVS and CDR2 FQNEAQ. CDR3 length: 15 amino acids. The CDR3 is CASRQPRQGLYEQYF. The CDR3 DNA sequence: TGTGCCAGCAGACAGCCGCGACAGGGACTCTACGAGCAGTACTTC.

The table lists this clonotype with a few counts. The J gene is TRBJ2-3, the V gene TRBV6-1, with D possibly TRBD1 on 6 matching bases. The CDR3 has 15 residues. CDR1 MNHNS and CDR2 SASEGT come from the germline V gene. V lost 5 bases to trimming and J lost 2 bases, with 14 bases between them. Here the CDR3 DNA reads TGTGCCAGCAGTCCATCGAAGGGACACACAGATACGCAGTATTTT. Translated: CASSPSKGHTDTQYF.

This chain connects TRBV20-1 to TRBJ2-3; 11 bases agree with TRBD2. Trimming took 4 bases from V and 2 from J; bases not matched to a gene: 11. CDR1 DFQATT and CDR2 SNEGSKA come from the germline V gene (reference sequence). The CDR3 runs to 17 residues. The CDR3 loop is CSATTSGTSKNTDTQYF. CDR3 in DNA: TGCAGTGCTACGACTAGCGGGACGAGCAAAAACACAGATACGCAGTATTTT.